This record concerns one TCR beta chain sequence. These data originate in a study of control samples from healthy donors and cancer patients. Sequencing used immunoSEQ multiplex PCR; TCRdb keeps in-frame clones, though not all of them. The top ten hold more than 15% of the sample, which has approximately 94,000 clones, 87% seen once. Germline V CDR1 and CDR2: MNHEY, SVGAGI. The germline V and J ends were trimmed by 8 bases and 4 bases, with 6 bases remaining between them. The CDR3 length is 11 residues. The clonotype comes from a woman aged 50 to 60 in good health. The rearrangement links TRBV6-5 to TRBJ2-1; D call uncertain. Sequencing was performed on blood. The CDR3 nucleotides are TGTGCCAGCTCCTTTTACAATGAGCAGTTCTTC. Translation: CASSFYNEQFF.